This entry describes one T cell receptor beta chain. Its specificity is not known. These data come from a study of vaccination and CD4 T cells after COVID-19. Treatment defined: 10-day PBMC culture with coronavirus spike peptide pools or control peptides (ViraFEST assay). The unexposed donor's CD4+ T cells were collected before the COVID-19 pandemic (2011-2018). ViraFEST used peptide pools to expand antigen-specific T cells before TCR sequencing. Oncomine TCR Beta short-read sequencing was applied to DNA from cultured CD4+ T cells. From cultured CD4+ T cells, genomic DNA was extracted. TCRdb reprocessed the PCR reads via MiXCR and lists one record per CDR3 protein. The sample lists roughly 8,400 distinct CDR3 sequences, 45% occurring once. The CDR3 sequence is 14 residues long. V lost 2 bases to trimming and J lost 1 base, with 9 bases between them. Germline lookup yields CDR1 MNHEY and CDR2 SMNVEV (reference sequence).

Study findings and constraints: Recorded median SARS-CoV-2-reactive clonotype numbers increased from about 20 to 38 without reaching significance. Researchers report that 304 of 307 vaccine-specific clones in convalescent patients proved spike mono-reactive.

The sequenced sample consisted of CD4+ T cells from blood, cultured in vitro. V is TRBV27 and J is TRBJ2-7; weak D call: TRBD1 (5 bases). The clonotype was recovered from a human donor in good health. The CDR3 region is CASSLTSGSYEQYF. As DNA, the CDR3 is TGTGCCAGCAGTTTAACCTCAGGGTCCTACGAGCAGTACTTC.